In this sample, the clone carrying this TCR beta chain turned up once. The CDR3 length is 15 residues. Unmatched junction bases numbered 11, after V lost 5 bases and J lost 7 bases. CDR1 and CDR2 (germline): MNHNY, SVGAGI (reference sequence). This sample is part of a study of shared clonotypes between healthy human individuals. The repertoire was sequenced with immunoSEQ multiplex PCR; TCRdb's copy has only in-frame clones and lacks some. The sample records a few million clones, more than 90% being singletons. The sequencing input was naive CD4+ T cells sorted from blood. As for subset: CD45RA+ positively selected. This clonotype was obtained from a man younger than 35 in good health. This chain uses TRBV6-6 with TRBJ1-5; 7 bases match TRBD1. The CDR3 protein is CASSPQNDRVQPQHF. Here the CDR3 DNA reads TGTGCCAGCAGTCCACAAAATGACAGGGTGCAGCCCCAGCATTTT.